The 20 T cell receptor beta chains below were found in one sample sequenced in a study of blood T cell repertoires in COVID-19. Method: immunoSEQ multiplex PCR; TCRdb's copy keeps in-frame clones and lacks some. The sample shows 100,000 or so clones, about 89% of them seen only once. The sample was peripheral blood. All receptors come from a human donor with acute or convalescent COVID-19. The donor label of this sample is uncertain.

The CDR3 spells CASSLAGGPYEQYF. The CDR3, as DNA: TGTGCCAGCAGTTTAGCCGGGGGGCCCTACGAGCAGTACTTC. V usage is TRBV27 and J usage is TRBJ2-7, with D maybe TRBD2 (7 bases). Germline V gene sequence: CDR1 MNHEY, CDR2 SMNVEV (reference sequence). V lost 2 bases to trimming and J lost 2 bases, with 10 bases between them. The CDR3 extends over 14 amino acids.

As DNA, the CDR3 is TGTGCCAGCAGCTCCGCCTTTGGGGGGGCGGGTACCGGGGAGCTGTTTTTT. Amino acid sequence: CASSSAFGGAGTGELFF. The chain is built from TRBV7-6 and TRBJ2-2, with D possibly being TRBD2 (7 bases). V lost 4 bases to trimming and J lost 5 bases, with 20 bases between them. This CDR3 comprises 17 residues. Per the germline V gene, CDR1 is SGHVS and CDR2 is FNYEAQ. Using reference TRBV7-6 and TRBJ2-2 for the parts outside the CDR3, the full variable domain is GAGVSQSPRYKVTKRGQDVALRCDPISGHVSLYWYRQALGQGPEFLTYFNYEAQQDKSGLPNDRFSAERPEGSISTLTIQRTEQRDSAMYRCASSSAFGGAGTGELFFGEGSRLTVL.

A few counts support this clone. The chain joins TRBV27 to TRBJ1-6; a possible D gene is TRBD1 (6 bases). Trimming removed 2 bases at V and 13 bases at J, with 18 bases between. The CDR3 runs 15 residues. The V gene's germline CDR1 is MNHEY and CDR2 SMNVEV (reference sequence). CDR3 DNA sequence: TGTGCCAGCAGTTTAGGGGGGGCCCTGCAATCGCCCCTCCACTTT. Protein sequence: CASSLGGALQSPLHF.

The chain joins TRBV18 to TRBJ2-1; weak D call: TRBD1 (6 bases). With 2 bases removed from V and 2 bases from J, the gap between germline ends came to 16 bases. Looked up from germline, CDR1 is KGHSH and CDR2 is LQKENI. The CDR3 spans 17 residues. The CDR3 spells CASSPNWSRGTYNEQFF. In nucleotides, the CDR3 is TGTGCCAGCTCACCAAATTGGTCCAGGGGCACCTACAATGAGCAGTTCTTC.

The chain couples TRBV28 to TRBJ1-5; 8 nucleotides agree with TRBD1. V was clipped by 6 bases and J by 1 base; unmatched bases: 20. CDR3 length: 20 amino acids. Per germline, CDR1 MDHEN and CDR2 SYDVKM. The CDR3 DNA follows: TGTGCCAGCAGAGCCAATTTCCACCCCCGACAGGGGCCAAGCAATCAGCCCCAGCATTTT. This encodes CASRANFHPRQGPSNQPQHF. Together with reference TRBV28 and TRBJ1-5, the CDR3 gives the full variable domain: DVKVTQSSRYLVKRTGEKVFLECVQDMDHENMFWYRQDPGLGLRLIYFSYDVKMKEKGDIPEGYSVSREKKERFSLILESASTNQTSMYLCASRANFHPRQGPSNQPQHFGDGTRLSIL.

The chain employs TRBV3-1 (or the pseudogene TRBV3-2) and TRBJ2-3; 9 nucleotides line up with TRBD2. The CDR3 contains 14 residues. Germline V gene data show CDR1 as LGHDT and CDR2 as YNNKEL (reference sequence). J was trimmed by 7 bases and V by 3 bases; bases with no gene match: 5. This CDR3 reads CASSQGGGANTQYF. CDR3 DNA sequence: TGTGCCAGCAGCCAGGGCGGGGGGGCAAATACGCAGTATTTT.

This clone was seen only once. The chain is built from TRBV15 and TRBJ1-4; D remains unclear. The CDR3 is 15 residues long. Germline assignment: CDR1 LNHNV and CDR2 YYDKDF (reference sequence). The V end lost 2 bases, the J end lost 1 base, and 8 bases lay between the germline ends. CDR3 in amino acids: CATSRHRQTNEKLFF. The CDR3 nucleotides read TGTGCCACCAGCAGACACAGACAAACTAATGAAAAACTGTTTTTT.

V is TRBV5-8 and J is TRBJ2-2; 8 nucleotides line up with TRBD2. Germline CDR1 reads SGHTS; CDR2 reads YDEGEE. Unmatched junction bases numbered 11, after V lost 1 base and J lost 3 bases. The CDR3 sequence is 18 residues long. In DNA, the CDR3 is TGTGCCAGCAGCTTGTCCCTAGCGGGTTGGCGGTACACCGGGGAGCTGTTTTTT. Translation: CASSLSLAGWRYTGELFF.

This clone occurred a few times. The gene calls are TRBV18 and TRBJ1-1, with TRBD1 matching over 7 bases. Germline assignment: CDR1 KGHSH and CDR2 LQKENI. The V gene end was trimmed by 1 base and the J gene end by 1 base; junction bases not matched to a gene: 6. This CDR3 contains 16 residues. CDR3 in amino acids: CASSPQVTGANTEAFF. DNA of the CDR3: TGTGCCAGCTCACCACAGGTCACAGGGGCGAACACTGAAGCTTTCTTT. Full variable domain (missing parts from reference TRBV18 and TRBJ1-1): NAGVMQNPRHLVRRRGQEARLRCSPMKGHSHVYWYRQLPEEGLKFMVYLQKENIIDESGMPKERFSAEFPKEGPSILRIQQVVRGDSAAYFCASSPQVTGANTEAFFGQGTRLTVV.

The CDR3 reads CASSLVLAGASKTQYF. The DNA for the CDR3 is TGTGCCAGCAGCTTAGTACTAGCGGGGGCGTCGAAGACCCAGTACTTC. The V gene is TRBV7-8, the J gene TRBJ2-5; 11 positions match TRBD2. Unmatched junction bases numbered 7, after V lost 1 base and J lost 6 bases. This CDR3 comprises 16 residues. Germline-derived CDR1 and CDR2 are SGHVS and FQNEAQ.

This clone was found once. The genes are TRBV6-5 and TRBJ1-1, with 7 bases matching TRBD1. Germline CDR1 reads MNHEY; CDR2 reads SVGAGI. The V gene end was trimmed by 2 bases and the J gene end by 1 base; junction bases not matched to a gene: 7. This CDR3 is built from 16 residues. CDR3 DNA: TGTGCCAGCAGTTACAGGGGACAGAACTGGAACACTGAAGCTTTCTTT. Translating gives CASSYRGQNWNTEAFF.

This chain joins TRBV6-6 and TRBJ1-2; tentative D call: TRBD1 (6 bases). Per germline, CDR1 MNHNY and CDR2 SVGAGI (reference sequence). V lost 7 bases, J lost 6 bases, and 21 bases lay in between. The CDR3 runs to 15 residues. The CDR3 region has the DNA TGTGCCAGCAATAGGGAACAGGGCGTTCTCCATGGCTACACCTTC. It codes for CASNREQGVLHGYTF.

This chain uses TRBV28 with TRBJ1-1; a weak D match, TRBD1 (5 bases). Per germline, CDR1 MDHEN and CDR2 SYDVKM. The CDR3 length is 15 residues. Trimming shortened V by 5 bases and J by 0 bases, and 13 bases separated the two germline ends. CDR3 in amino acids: CASSTYRSMNTEAFF. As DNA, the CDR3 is TGTGCCAGCAGTACTTACAGGAGCATGAACACTGAAGCTTTCTTT.

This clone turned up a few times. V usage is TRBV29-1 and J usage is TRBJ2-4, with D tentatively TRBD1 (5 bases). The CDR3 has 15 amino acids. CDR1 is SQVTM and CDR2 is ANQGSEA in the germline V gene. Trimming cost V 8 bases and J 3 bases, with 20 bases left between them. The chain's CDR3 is CSLRAPPIIKNIQYF. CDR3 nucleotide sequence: TGCAGCCTCAGGGCCCCACCAATTATCAAAAACATTCAGTACTTC.

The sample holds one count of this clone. The CDR3 bases are TGCGCCAGCAGCCAAGTGGGCAGTGGAAACACCATATATTTT. This gives the protein CASSQVGSGNTIYF. This chain connects TRBV4-3 to TRBJ1-3; D gene uncertain. V was trimmed by 1 base and J by 3 bases, leaving 7 bases between them. This CDR3 region has 14 residues. Germline lookup yields CDR1 LGHNA and CDR2 YSLEER.

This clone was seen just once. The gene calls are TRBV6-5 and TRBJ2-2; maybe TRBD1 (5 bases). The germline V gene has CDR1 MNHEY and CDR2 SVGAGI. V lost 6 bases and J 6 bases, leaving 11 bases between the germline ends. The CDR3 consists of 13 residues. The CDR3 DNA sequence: TGTGCCAGCAGGCCCCAAGGGGCCGGGGAGCTGTTTTTT. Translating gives CASRPQGAGELFF.

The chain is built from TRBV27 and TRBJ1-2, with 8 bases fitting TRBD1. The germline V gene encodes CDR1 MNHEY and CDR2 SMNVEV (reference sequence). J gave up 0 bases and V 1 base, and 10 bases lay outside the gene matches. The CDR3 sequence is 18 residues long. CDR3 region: CASSLLGGQEGANYGYTF. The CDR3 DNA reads TGTGCCAGCAGTTTATTGGGGGGACAGGAAGGGGCTAACTATGGCTACACCTTC.

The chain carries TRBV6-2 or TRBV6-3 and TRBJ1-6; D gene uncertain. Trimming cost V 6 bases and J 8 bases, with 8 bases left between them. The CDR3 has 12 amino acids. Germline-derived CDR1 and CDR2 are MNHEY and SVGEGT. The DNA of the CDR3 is TGTGCCAGCAGCCCCGGGTATTCACCCCTCCACTTT. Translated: CASSPGYSPLHF.

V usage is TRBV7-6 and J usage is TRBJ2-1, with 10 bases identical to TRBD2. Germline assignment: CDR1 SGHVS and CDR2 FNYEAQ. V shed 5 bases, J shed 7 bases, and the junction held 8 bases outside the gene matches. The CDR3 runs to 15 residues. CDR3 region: CASSRIAGGYNEQFF. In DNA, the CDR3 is TGTGCCAGCAGCCGCATAGCGGGGGGTTATAATGAGCAGTTCTTC.

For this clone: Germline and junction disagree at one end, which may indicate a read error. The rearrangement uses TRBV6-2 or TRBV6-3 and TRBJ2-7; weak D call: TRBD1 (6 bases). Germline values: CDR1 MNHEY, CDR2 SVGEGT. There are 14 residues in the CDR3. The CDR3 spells CASSYSTGSYVQYF. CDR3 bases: TGTGCCAGCAGTTACTCGACAGGCTCCTACGTGCAGTACTTC.